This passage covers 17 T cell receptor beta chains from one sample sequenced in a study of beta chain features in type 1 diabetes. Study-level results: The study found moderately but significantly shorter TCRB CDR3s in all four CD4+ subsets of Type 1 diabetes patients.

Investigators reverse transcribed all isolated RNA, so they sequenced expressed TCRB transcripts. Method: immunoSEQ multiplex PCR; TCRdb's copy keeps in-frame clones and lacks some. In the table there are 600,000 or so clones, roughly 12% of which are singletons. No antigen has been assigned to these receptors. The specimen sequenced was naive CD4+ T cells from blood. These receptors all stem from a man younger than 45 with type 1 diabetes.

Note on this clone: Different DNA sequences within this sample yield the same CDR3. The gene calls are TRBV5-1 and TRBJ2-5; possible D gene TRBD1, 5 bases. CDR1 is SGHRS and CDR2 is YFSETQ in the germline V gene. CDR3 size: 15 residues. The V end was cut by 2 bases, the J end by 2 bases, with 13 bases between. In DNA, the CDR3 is TGCGCCAGCAGCTTAGGGCTGGCAGGGCAAGAGACCCAGTACTTC. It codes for CASSLGLAGQETQYF.

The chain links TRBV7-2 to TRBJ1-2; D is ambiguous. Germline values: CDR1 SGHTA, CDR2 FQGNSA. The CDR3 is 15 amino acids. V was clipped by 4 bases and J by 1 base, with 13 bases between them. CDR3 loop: CASSSGRSLNYGYTF. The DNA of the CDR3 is TGTGCCAGCAGCTCCGGACGGAGCCTTAACTATGGCTACACCTTC.

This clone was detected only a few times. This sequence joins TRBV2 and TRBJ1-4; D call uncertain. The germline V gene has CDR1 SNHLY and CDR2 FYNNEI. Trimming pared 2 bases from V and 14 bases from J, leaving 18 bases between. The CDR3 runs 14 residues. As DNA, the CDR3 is TGTGCCAGCAGTGAAAACATAGTAGGGTCCGGGCTGTTTTTT. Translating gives CASSENIVGSGLFF.

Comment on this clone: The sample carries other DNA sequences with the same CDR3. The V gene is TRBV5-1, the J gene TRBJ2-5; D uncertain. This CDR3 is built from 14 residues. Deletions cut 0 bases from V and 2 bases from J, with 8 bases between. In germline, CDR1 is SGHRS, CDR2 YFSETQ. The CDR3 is CASSLGPTQETQYF. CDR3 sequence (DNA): TGCGCCAGCAGCTTGGGACCGACGCAAGAGACCCAGTACTTC.

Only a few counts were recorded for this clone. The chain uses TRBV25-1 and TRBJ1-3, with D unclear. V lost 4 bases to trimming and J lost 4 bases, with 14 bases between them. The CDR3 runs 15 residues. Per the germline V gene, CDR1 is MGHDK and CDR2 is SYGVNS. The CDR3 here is CASSASRFGGNTIYF. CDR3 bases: TGTGCCAGCAGTGCCAGCAGGTTCGGGGGAAACACCATATATTTT. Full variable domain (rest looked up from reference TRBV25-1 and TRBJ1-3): EADIYQTPRYLVIGTGKKITLECSQTMGHDKMYWYQQDPGMELHLIHYSYGVNSTEKGDLSSESTVSRIRTEHFPLTLESARPSHTSQYLCASSASRFGGNTIYFGEGSWLTVV.

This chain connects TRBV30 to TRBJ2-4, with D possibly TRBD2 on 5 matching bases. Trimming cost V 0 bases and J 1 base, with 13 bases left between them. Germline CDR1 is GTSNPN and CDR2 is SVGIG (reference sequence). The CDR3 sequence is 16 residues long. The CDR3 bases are TGTGCCTGGAGTGTATCCAGGACTGATGCCAAAAACATTCAGTACTTC. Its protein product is CAWSVSRTDAKNIQYF.

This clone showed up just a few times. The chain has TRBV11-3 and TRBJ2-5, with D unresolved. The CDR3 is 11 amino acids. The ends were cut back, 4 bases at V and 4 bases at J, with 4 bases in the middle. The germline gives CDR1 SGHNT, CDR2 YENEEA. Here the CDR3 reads CASSSRETQYF. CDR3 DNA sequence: TGTGCCAGCAGCTCGAGAGAGACCCAGTACTTC.

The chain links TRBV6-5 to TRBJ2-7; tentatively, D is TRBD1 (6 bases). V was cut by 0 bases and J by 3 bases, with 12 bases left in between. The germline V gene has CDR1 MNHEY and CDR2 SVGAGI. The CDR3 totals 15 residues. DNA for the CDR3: TGTGCCAGCAGTTACTCGCCCGTAGGGGGCTACGAGCAGTACTTC. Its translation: CASSYSPVGGYEQYF.

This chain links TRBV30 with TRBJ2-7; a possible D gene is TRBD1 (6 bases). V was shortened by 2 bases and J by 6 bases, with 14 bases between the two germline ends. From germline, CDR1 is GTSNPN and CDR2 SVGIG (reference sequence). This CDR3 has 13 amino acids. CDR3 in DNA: TGTGCCTGGAGTTCCCCAGGGGAAGGCGAGCAGTACTTC. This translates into CAWSSPGEGEQYF.

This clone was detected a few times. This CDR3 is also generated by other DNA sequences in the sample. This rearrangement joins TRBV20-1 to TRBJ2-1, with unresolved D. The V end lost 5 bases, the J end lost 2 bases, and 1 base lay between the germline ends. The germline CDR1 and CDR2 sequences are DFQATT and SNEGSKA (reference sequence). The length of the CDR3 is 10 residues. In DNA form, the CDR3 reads TGCAGTGCTCCCTACAATGAGCAGTTCTTC. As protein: CSAPYNEQFF.

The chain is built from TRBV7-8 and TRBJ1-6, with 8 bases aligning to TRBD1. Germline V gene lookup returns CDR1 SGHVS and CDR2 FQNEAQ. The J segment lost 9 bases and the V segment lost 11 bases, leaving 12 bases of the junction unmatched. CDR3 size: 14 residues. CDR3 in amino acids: CASRGQGGTSPLHF. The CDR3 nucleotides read TGTGCCTCGCGAGGACAGGGCGGAACTTCACCCCTCCACTTT. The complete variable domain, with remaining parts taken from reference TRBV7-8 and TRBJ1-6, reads GAGVSQSPRYKVAKRGQDVALRCDPISGHVSLFWYQQALGQGPEFLTYFQNEAQLDKSGLPSDRFFAERPEGSVSTLKIQRTQQEDSAVYLCASRGQGGTSPLHFGNGTRLTVT.

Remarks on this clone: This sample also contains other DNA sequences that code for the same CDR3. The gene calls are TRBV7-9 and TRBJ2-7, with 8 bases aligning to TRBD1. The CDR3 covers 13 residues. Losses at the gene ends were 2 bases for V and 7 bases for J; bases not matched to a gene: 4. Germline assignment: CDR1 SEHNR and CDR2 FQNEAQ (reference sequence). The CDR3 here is CASSLSGQGEQYF. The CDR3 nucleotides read TGTGCCAGCAGCTTATCCGGACAGGGTGAGCAGTACTTC.

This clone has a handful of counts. CDR3 sequence: CASSLGCGRDDKNIQYF. The CDR3 DNA follows: TGTGCCAGCAGCTTAGGGTGCGGGAGGGATGACAAAAACATTCAGTACTTC. The gene calls are TRBV7-4 and TRBJ2-4, with TRBD2 matching 9 bases. The CDR3 has 17 residues. The V and J ends lost 1 base and 3 bases, in that order; junction bases with no gene match: 7. The germline V gene encodes CDR1 SGHVT and CDR2 SQSDAQ.

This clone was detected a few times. The CDR3 nucleotides read TGTGCCAGCCAAACCCCAGGGGGCTCAGGAGATACGCAGTATTTT. This sequence encodes CASQTPGGSGDTQYF. The rearrangement uses TRBV28 and TRBJ2-3; TRBD1 matches 8 bases. The trim removed 8 bases at V and 5 bases at J, leaving 12 bases unmatched. The CDR3 extends over 15 amino acids. CDR1 and CDR2 (germline): MDHEN, SYDVKM.

The CDR3 sequence is CASKASGGFSYEQYF. DNA for the CDR3: TGTGCCAGCAAGGCTAGCGGGGGGTTCTCCTACGAGCAGTACTTC. The genes are TRBV28 and TRBJ2-7; 11 bases agree with TRBD2. V dropped 7 bases and J dropped 0; count of bases not matched to a gene: 5. CDR3 length equals 15 residues. Per the germline V gene, CDR1 is MDHEN and CDR2 is SYDVKM.

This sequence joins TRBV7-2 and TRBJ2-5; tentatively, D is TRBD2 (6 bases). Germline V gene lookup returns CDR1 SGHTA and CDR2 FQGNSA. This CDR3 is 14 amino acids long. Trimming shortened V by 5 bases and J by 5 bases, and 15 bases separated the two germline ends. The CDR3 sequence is CASSPRASGETQYF. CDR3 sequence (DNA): TGTGCCAGCAGCCCCAGGGCAAGCGGGGAGACCCAGTACTTC.

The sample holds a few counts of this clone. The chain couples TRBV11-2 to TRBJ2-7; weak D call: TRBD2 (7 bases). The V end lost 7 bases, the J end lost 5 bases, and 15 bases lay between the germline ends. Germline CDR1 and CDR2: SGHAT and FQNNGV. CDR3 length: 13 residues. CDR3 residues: CASTFWGGDEQYF. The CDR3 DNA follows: TGTGCCAGCACCTTTTGGGGGGGCGACGAGCAGTACTTC. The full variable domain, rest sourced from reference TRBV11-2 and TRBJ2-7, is EAGVAQSPRYKIIEKRQSVAFWCNPISGHATLYWYQQILGQGPKLLIQFQNNGVVDDSQLPKDRFSAERLKGVDSTLKIQPAKLEDSAVYLCASTFWGGDEQYFGPGTRLTVT.